This T cell receptor beta chain was found in a study of OX40 agonist ivuxolimab in advanced cancers. Study-wide context: In this cohort, patients received ivuxolimab, an agonistic anti-OX40 (CD134) antibody. Antecedent anti-PD-1, anti-PD-L1 or anti-CTLA-4 therapy was permissible, with around 40% having received some. Points from the study as a whole: Several nonresponders also turned out to have low normalized T-cell clonal expansion.

The CDR3 is made up of 15 amino acids. Per germline, CDR1 SNHLY and CDR2 FYNNEI. V was pared by 2 bases and J by 4 bases, with 12 bases between. Data came from immunoSEQ multiplex PCR; TCRdb stores just in-frame clones and leaves some out. The sample has some 17,000 clones, around four fifths seen once. For this clone: Its target is unknown.

This TCR came from an adult with an advanced solid tumor such as melanoma, head and neck, liver or kidney cancer. The material was CD4+ or CD8+ T cells sorted from blood, obtained in a trial of the OX40 agonist ivuxolimab. The rearrangement joins TRBV2 to TRBJ2-1; D is undetermined. This CDR3 reads CASSETATGYNEQFF. CDR3 nucleotide sequence: TGTGCCAGCAGTGAAACGGCTACCGGGTACAATGAGCAGTTCTTC.